The 7 T cell receptor beta chains below come from one sample, sequenced in a study of blood T cells in healthy people across ages (dated by TCRdb to between 2015 and 2017). Libraries were constructed by 5' RACE. Sequencing was performed on an Illumina HiSeq 2500. A second roughly 6 to 12 cycle PCR used a sample-barcoded 5' primer and a J-beta primer mix. In-frame beta chains were kept once TCRdb had trimmed the public reads at Q25 with fastp and called clones with MiXCR. Each entry merges the rows of one CDR3 protein and shows their most common DNA and genes. Present in this sample are hundreds of thousands of distinct CDR3 sequences, 58% of which were seen just once. Together, the top ten hold 20% to 25% of the sample. The sample taken for sequencing was blood. The receptor source for this set is a man aged 30 to 39 in good health.

This clonotype has only a few counts. This chain joins TRBV29-1 and TRBJ2-7, with 13 bases identical to TRBD2. Germline assignment: CDR1 SQVTM and CDR2 ANQGSEA. J was trimmed by 2 bases and V by 5 bases; bases with no gene match: 3. This CDR3 comprises 14 residues. CDR3 sequence reads: CSVTGLAGAYEQYF. The CDR3 coding sequence is TGCAGCGTTACCGGACTAGCGGGAGCCTACGAGCAGTACTTC.

This clonotype was recorded a few times. The chain joins TRBV28 to TRBJ2-1; 12 bases agree with TRBD2. This CDR3 has 15 residues. V trimming: 5 bases; J trimming: 4 bases; junction bases outside the gene matches: 3. CDR1 MDHEN and CDR2 SYDVKM come from the germline V gene. The DNA for the CDR3 is TGTGCCAGCAGTCCTAGCGGGAGGGATTACAATGAGCAGTTCTTC. Its translation is CASSPSGRDYNEQFF.

This rearrangement joins TRBV9 to TRBJ2-5; 8 bases match TRBD2. CDR3 length: 17 amino acids. V trimming: 0 bases; J trimming: 1 base; junction bases outside the gene matches: 8. Germline CDR1 SGDLS, CDR2 YYNGEE. The CDR3 DNA follows: TGTGCCAGCAGCGTAGGTCCCAGCGGGAGAAGCCAAGAGACCCAGTACTTC. This gives the protein CASSVGPSGRSQETQYF. Full variable domain (remainder filled in from reference TRBV9 and TRBJ2-5): DSGVTQTPKHLITATGQRVTLRCSPRSGDLSVYWYQQSLDQGLQFLIQYYNGEERAKGNILERFSAQQFPDLHSELNLSSLELGDSALYFCASSVGPSGRSQETQYFGPGTRLLVL.

This chain connects TRBV10-3 to TRBJ2-6, with no clear D. CDR3 length: 18 amino acids. Trimming stripped 3 bases from V and 0 bases from J, with 15 bases between. Germline loops: CDR1 ENHRY, CDR2 SYGVKD. The CDR3 nucleotides read TGTGCCATCAGTGATCCCCCGCCGACCTACTCTGGGGCCAACGTCCTGACTTTC. Amino acid sequence: CAISDPPPTYSGANVLTF.

This clonotype was counted a few times. The chain uses TRBV12-3 or TRBV12-4 and TRBJ1-5, with a weak D call TRBD1 (5 bases). The V and J ends lost 4 bases and 4 bases respectively, with 14 bases between them. The CDR3 contains 15 residues. The CDR3: CASSSVTQVNQPQHF. CDR3 coding DNA: TGTGCCAGCAGTTCTGTCACACAGGTTAATCAGCCCCAGCATTTT.

V gene TRBV20-1 combines with J gene TRBJ2-7; 7 bases are shared with TRBD2. Germline V lookup: CDR1 DFQATT, CDR2 SNEGSKA (reference sequence). J was trimmed by 1 base and V by 0 bases; bases with no gene match: 9. CDR3 length: 16 amino acids. The CDR3 region has the DNA TGCAGTGCTAGAGACAAGCGGGGTCCAGGATCCTACGAGCAGTACTTC. It codes for CSARDKRGPGSYEQYF.

This sequence joins TRBV29-1 and TRBJ2-7; D remains ambiguous. The CDR3 extends over 13 amino acids. Trimming cost V 7 bases and J 2 bases, with 15 bases left between them. Looked up from germline, CDR1 is SQVTM and CDR2 is ANQGSEA. Written as DNA, the CDR3 is TGCAGCGCCCTCCTCGGGCAAACCTACGAGCAGTACTTC. Encoded protein: CSALLGQTYEQYF.